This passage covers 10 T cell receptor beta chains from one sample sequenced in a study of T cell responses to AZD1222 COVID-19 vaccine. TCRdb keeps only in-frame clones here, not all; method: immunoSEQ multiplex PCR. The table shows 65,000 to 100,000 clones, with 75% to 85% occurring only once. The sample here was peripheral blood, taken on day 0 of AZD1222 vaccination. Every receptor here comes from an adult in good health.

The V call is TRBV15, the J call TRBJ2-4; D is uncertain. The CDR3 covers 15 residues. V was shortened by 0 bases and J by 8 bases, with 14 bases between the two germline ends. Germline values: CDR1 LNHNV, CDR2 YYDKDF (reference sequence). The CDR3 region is CATSRDQVSRDIQYF. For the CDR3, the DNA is TGTGCCACCAGCAGAGATCAAGTTAGCCGGGACATTCAGTACTTC.

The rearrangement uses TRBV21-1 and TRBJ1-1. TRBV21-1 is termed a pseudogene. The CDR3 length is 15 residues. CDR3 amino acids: CASSKAGRDGTEAFF. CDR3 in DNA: TGTGCCAGCAGCAAAGCGGGCAGGGACGGCACTGAAGCTTTCTTT.

In DNA, the CDR3 is TGTGCCAGTAGTCAAAACAGGGACCAGCCCCAGCATTTT. This codes for CASSQNRDQPQHF. V and J are TRBV19 and TRBJ1-5, with D maybe TRBD1 (6 bases). The CDR3 loop spans 13 amino acids. CDR1 and CDR2 (germline): LNHDA, SQIVND (reference sequence). The germline V and J ends were trimmed by 5 bases and 7 bases, with 12 bases remaining between them.

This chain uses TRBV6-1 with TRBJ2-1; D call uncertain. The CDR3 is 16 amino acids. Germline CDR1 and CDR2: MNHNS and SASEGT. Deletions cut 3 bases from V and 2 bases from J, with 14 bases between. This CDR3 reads CASSDEGGRTYNEQFF. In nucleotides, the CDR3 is TGTGCCAGCAGTGATGAAGGCGGCAGAACCTACAATGAGCAGTTCTTC.

The CDR3 reads CASSLGLSGANVLTF. CDR3 sequence (DNA): TGTGCCAGCAGCTTGGGGCTCTCTGGGGCCAACGTCCTGACTTTC. The rearrangement uses TRBV5-5 and TRBJ2-6; no clear D gene. Trimming cost V 0 bases and J 0 bases, with 4 bases left between them. This CDR3 has 15 residues. CDR1 SGHKS and CDR2 YYEKEE come from the germline V gene (reference sequence).

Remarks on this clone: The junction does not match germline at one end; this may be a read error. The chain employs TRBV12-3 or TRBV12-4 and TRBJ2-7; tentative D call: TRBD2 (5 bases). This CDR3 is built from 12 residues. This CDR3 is CASSLGLKRSPF. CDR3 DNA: TGTGCCAGCAGTTTAGGACTGAAGCGGAGCCCCTTC.

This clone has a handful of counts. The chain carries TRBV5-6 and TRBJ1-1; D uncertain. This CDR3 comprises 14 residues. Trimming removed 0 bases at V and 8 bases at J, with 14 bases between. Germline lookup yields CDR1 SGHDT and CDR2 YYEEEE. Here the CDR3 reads CASSLDGIREEAFF. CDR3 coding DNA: TGTGCCAGCAGCTTGGATGGAATTAGGGAAGAAGCTTTCTTT.

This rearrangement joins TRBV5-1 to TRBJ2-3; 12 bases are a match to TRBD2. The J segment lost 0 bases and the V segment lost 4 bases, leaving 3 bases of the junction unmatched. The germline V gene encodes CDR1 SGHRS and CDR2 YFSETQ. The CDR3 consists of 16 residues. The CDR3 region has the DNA TGCGCCAGCAGCACTAGCGGGGGGCGGAGCACAGATACGCAGTATTTT. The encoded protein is CASSTSGGRSTDTQYF.

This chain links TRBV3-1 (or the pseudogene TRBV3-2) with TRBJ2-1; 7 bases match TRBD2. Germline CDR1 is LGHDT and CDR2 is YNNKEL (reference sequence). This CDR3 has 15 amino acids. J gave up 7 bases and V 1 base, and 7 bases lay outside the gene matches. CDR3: CASSQAAGFVNEQFF. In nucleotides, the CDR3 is TGTGCCAGCAGCCAAGCAGCGGGGTTCGTAAATGAGCAGTTCTTC.

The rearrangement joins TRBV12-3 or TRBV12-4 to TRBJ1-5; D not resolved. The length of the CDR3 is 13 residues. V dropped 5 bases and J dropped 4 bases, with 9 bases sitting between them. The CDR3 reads CASSGNQNQPQHF. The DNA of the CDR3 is TGTGCCAGCAGTGGCAATCAAAATCAGCCCCAGCATTTT.